A selection of T cell receptor beta chains follows, all from one sample in a study of blood T cell repertoires in COVID-19. The protocol was immunoSEQ multiplex PCR, while the TCRdb copy is restricted to in-frame clones and leaves out a portion. The sample holds over 250,000 clones, roughly 87% seen once. Sequenced input: PBMCs or T cells enriched from blood (not recorded which). These receptors originate from a woman in her 30s who had recovered from COVID-19. CDR3s include the opening cysteine and the closing phenylalanine or tryptophan. Each record gives: CDR3 DNA, CDR3 protein, V gene, D gene, clone size, J gene. A D gene is named only where the DNA matches it firmly. The size entry is marked missing in some rows and otherwise reads once, few, many or a size class.

TGTGCCAGAAGAGGACAGGGAACGGACACTGAAGCTTTCTTT	CARRGQGTDTEAFF	TRBV10-3	TRBD1	.	TRBJ1-1
TGTGCCAGCAGCCCAGACGGAGGGCGCGTCTACAATGAGCAGTTCTTC	CASSPDGGRVYNEQFF	TRBV3-1/TRBV3-2	.	.	TRBJ2-1
TGTGCCAGCAGTGCGTTAGCGAGCACAGATACGCAGTATTTT	CASSALASTDTQYF	TRBV2	.	.	TRBJ2-3
TGTGCCAGCTCACCACTAGCGGGAGATGACACCGGGGAGCTGTTTTTT	CASSPLAGDDTGELFF	TRBV18	TRBD2	.	TRBJ2-2
TGTGCCACCAGCGGGAGGGACTTTTCACCCCTCCACTTT	CATSGRDFSPLHF	TRBV15	.	.	TRBJ1-6
TGTGCCAGTAGTATTATACGGGATCATACCTCTGGGGCCAACGTCCTGACTTTC	CASSIIRDHTSGANVLTF	TRBV19	.	.	TRBJ2-6
TGTGCCAGCAGCTTCAGGACTAGCGGGGGCGGGAGGACTTACGAGCAGTACTTC	CASSFRTSGGGRTYEQYF	TRBV11-3	TRBD2	.	TRBJ2-7
TGTGCCAGCAGGACAGGGAGCTCCTACGAGCAGTACTTC	CASRTGSSYEQYF	TRBV6-5	TRBD1	.	TRBJ2-7
TGTGCCGTGTGGGTCCCAGGCACTGAAGCTTTCTTT	CAVWVPGTEAFF	TRBV10-3	.	.	TRBJ1-1
TGTGCCAGCAGCAGAGGACAGGTCGGCGAAGCTTTCTTT	CASSRGQVGEAFF	TRBV7-8	TRBD1	once	TRBJ1-1
TGCGCCAGCAGCCCAGACCGGGACAGGGCCTACGAGCAGTACTTC	CASSPDRDRAYEQYF	TRBV5-1	TRBD1	.	TRBJ2-7
TGTGCCAGCAGTGAAGCGATGGGGACAGCTTTCTATGGCTACACCTTC	CASSEAMGTAFYGYTF	TRBV6-1	TRBD1	once	TRBJ1-2
TGTGCCAGCAGTGAAGAACAGGGGGCATCCTACGAGCAGTACTTC	CASSEEQGASYEQYF	TRBV6-1	TRBD1	once	TRBJ2-7
TGTGCCAGCAGCTTGATAGGGGCGGATCAGCCCCAGCATTTT	CASSLIGADQPQHF	TRBV5-4	.	.	TRBJ1-5
TGCGCCAGCAGCCAAGTCAGCGGCGGCCGAAATCGGGGCACAGATACGCAGTATTTT	CASSQVSGGRNRGTDTQYF	TRBV4-1	.	.	TRBJ2-3
TGTGCCAGCAGCGTCGCCTTGCGGGTGGGGAACACCGGGGAGCTGTTTTTT	CASSVALRVGNTGELFF	TRBV9	.	.	TRBJ2-2
TGTGCCAGTAGTATTTCCAGTTCCTCTGGAAACACCATATATTTT	CASSISSSSGNTIYF	TRBV19	.	.	TRBJ1-3
TGTGCCAGCAGGGACCGGGTCATGGGGGGAAAACTGTTTTTT	CASRDRVMGGKLFF	TRBV2	.	.	TRBJ1-4
TGTGCCATCAGTGAGTCGACAGGGATCCTTAAGCGTGAGCAGTTCTTC	CAISESTGILKREQFF	TRBV10-3	TRBD1	once	TRBJ2-1
TGTGCCAGCAGAATACAGGGACTAGCCTACGAGCAGTACTTC	CASRIQGLAYEQYF	TRBV6-6	TRBD2	.	TRBJ2-7
TGTGCCAGCAGTTACAGTCCTCCGGGGGCTAACTATGGCTACACCTTC	CASSYSPPGANYGYTF	TRBV6-5	.	.	TRBJ1-2
TGTGCCAGCAGCTTGATTTCCCCGAGGAAGGCTCACGAGCAGTACTTC	CASSLISPRKAHEQYF	TRBV5-6	.	.	TRBJ2-7
TGCAGTGCTAGAAATCCCAGCGAGCAGTACTTC	CSARNPSEQYF	TRBV20-1	.	.	TRBJ2-7
TGTGCCAGCAGTTCGAACAATGGCTACACCTTC	CASSSNNGYTF	TRBV28	.	.	TRBJ1-2
TGTGCCAGCAGCTTCGGTGGGGGAGGAAAACTGTTTTTT	CASSFGGGGKLFF	TRBV7-2	.	.	TRBJ1-4